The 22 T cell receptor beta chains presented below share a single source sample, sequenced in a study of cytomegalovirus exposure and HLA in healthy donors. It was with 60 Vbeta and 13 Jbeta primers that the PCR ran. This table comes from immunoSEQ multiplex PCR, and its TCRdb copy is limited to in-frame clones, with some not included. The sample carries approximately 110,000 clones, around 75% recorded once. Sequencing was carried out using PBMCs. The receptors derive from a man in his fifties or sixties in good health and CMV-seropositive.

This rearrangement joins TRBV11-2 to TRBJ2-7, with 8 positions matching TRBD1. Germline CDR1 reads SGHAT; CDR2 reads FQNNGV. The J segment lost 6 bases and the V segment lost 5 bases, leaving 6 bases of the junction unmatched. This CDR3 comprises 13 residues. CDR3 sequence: CASSRTGLGEQYF. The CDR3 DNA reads TGTGCCAGCAGCCGGACAGGGTTAGGCGAGCAGTACTTC. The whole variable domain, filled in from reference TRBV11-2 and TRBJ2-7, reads EAGVAQSPRYKIIEKRQSVAFWCNPISGHATLYWYQQILGQGPKLLIQFQNNGVVDDSQLPKDRFSAERLKGVDSTLKIQPAKLEDSAVYLCASSRTGLGEQYFGPGTRLTVT.

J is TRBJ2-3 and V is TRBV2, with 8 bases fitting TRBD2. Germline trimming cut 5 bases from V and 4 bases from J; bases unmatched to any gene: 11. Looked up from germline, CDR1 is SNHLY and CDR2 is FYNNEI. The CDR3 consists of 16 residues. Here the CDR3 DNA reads TGTGCCAGCAGTAGAACCGGGACTAGGGGTCCAGATACGCAGTATTTT. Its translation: CASSRTGTRGPDTQYF.

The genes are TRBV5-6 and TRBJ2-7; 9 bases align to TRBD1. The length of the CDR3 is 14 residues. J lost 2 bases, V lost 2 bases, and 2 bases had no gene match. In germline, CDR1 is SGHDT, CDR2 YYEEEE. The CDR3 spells CASSFGTGTYEQYF. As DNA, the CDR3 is TGTGCCAGCAGCTTCGGGACAGGGACCTACGAGCAGTACTTC.

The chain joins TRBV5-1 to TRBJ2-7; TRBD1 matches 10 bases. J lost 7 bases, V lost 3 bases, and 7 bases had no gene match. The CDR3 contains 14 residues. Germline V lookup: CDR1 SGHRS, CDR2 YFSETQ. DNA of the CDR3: TGCGCCAGCAGCTCCCGGGACAGGGGTAGGGAGCAGTACTTC. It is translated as CASSSRDRGREQYF. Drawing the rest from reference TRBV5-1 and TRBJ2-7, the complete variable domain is KAGVTQTPRYLIKTRGQQVTLSCSPISGHRSVSWYQQTPGQGLQFLFEYFSETQRNKGNFPGRFSGRQFSNSRSEMNVSTLELGDSALYLCASSSRDRGREQYFGPGTRLTVT.

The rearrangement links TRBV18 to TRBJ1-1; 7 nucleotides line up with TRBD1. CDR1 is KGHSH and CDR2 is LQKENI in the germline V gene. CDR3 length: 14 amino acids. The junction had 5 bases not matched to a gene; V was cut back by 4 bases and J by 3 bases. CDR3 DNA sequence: TGTGCCAGCTCACGACAGGGTGGGGACACTGAAGCTTTCTTT. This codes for CASSRQGGDTEAFF.

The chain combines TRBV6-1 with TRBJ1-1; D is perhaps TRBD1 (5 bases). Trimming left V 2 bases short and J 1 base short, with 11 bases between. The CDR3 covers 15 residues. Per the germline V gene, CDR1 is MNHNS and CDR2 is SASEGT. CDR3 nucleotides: TGTGCCAGCAGTGAATGGGGCAGACCGAACACTGAAGCTTTCTTT. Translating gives CASSEWGRPNTEAFF.

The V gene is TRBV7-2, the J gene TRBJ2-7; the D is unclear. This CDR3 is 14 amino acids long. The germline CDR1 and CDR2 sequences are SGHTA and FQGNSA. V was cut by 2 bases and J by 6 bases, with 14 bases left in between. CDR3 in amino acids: CASSLRLIATEQYF. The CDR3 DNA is TGTGCCAGCAGCTTAAGGTTGATAGCTACCGAGCAGTACTTC.

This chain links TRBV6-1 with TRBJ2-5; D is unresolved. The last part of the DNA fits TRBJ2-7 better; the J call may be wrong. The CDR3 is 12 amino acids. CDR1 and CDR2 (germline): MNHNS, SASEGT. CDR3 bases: TGTGCCAGCAGTCCCCTCCTGGGCGAGCAGTACTTC. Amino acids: CASSPLLGEQYF.

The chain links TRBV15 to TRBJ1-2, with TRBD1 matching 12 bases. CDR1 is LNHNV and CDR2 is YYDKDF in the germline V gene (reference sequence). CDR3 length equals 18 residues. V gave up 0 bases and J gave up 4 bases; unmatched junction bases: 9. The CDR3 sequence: CATSRDLGTGGRGYGYTF. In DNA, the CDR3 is TGTGCCACCAGCAGAGATCTAGGGACAGGGGGCAGGGGCTATGGCTACACCTTC. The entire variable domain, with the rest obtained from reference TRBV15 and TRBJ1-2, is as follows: DAMVIQNPRYQVTQFGKPVTLSCSQTLNHNVMYWYQQKSSQAPKLLFHYYDKDFNNEADTPDNFQSRRPNTSFCFLDIRSPGLGDTAMYLCATSRDLGTGGRGYGYTFGSGTRLTVV.

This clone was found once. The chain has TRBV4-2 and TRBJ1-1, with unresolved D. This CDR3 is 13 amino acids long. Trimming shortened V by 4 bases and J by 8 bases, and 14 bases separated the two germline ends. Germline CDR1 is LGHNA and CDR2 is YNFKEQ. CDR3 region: CASSPETRGEAFF. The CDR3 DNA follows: TGTGCCAGCAGCCCTGAAACGCGGGGAGAAGCTTTCTTT.

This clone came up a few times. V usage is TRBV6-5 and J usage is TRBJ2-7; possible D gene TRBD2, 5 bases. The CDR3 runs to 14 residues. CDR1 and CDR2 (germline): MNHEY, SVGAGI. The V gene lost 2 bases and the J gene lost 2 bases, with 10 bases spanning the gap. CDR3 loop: CASSYREGPYEQYF. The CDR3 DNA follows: TGTGCCAGCAGTTACAGAGAGGGTCCCTACGAGCAGTACTTC.

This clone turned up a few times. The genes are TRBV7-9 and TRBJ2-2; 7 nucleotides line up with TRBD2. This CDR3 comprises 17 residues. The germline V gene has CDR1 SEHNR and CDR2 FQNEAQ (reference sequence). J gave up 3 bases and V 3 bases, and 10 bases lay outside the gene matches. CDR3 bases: TGTGCCAGCAGCTTGGGGGGGACCCGTGGAGACACCGGGGAGCTGTTTTTT. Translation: CASSLGGTRGDTGELFF. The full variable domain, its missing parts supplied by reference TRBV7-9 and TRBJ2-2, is DTGVSQNPRHKITKRGQNVTFRCDPISEHNRLYWYRQTLGQGPEFLTYFQNEAQLEKSRLLSDRFSAERPKGSFSTLEIQRTEQGDSAMYLCASSLGGTRGDTGELFFGEGSRLTVL.

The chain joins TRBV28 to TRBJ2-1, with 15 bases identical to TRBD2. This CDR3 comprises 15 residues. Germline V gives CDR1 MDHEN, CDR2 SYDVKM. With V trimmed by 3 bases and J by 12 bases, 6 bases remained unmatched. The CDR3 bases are TGTGCCAGCAGTTTGGGGACTAGCGGGGGGTTGGTGCAGTTCTTC. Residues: CASSLGTSGGLVQFF.

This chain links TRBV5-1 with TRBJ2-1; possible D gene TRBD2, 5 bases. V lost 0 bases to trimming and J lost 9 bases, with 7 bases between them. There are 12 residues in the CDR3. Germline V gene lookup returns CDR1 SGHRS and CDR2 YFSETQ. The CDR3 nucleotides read TGCGCCAGCAGCTTGGAACGGGGTGAGCAGTTCTTC. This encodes CASSLERGEQFF.

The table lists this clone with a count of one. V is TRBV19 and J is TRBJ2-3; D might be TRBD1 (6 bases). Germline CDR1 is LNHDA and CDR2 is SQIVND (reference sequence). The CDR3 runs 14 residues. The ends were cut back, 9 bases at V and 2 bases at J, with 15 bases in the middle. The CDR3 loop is CASLNRAHTDTQYF. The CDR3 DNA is TGTGCCAGCTTAAACAGGGCACACACAGATACGCAGTATTTT.

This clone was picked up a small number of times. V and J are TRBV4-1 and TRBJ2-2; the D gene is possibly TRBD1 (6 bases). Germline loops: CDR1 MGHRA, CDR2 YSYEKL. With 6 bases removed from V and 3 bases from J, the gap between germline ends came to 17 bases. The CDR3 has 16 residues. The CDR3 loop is CASSPAGTSYTGELFF. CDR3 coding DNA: TGCGCCAGCAGTCCTGCCGGGACAAGTTACACCGGGGAGCTGTTTTTT.

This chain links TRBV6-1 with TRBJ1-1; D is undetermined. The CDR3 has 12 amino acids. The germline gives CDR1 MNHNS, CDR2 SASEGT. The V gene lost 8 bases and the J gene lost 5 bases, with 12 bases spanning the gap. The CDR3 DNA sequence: TGTGCCAGCGGAGGACGGGAGACTGAAGCTTTCTTT. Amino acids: CASGGRETEAFF.

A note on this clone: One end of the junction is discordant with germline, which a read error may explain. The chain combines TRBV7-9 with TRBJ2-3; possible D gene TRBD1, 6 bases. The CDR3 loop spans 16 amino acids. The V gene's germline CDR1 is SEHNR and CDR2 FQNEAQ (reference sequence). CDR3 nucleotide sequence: TGTTCCAGCTCTAAACTCTCAGGGGTTCGGGCAGATACGCAGTATTTT. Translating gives CSSSKLSGVRADTQYF. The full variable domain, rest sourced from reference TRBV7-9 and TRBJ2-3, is DTGVSQNPRHKITKRGQNVTFRCDPISEHNRLYWYRQTLGQGPEFLTYFQNEAQLEKSRLLSDRFSAERPKGSFSTLEIQRTEQGDSAMYLCSSSKLSGVRADTQYFGPGTRLTVL.

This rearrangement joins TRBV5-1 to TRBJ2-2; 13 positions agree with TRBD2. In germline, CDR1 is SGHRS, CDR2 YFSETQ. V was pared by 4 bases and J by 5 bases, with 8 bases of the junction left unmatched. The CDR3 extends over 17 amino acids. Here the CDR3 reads CASSGTSGGAGTGELFF. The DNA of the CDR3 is TGCGCCAGCAGCGGAACTAGCGGGGGGGCTGGAACCGGGGAGCTGTTTTTT.

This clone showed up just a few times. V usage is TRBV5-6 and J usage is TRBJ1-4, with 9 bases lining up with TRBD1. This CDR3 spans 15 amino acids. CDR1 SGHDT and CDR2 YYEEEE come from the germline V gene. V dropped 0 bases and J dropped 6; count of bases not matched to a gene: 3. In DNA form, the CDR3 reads TGTGCCAGCAGCTTGGACAGGGGGCTTTATGAAAAACTGTTTTTT. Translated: CASSLDRGLYEKLFF.

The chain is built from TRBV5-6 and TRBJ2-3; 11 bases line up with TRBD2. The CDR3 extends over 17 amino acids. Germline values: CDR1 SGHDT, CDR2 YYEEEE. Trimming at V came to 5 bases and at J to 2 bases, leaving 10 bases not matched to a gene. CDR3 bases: TGTGCCAGCAGACTAGCGGGGGTCACACCTACCACAGATACGCAGTATTTT. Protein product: CASRLAGVTPTTDTQYF.

The CDR3: CASRSGGAYNEQFF. The DNA of the CDR3 is TGTGCCAGCAGGAGCGGGGGGGCGTACAATGAGCAGTTCTTC. This chain uses TRBV27 with TRBJ2-1, with 10 bases that match TRBD2. Germline V gene lookup returns CDR1 MNHEY and CDR2 SMNVEV (reference sequence). V shed 6 bases and J 4 bases; nucleotides not matched to a gene: 3. This CDR3 is built from 14 residues.